Presented here are 18 T cell receptor beta chains from one specimen sequenced in a study of patients and donors after allogeneic stem cell transplantation. TCRdb called the RT-PCR reads again in MiXCR, with one record for every CDR3 protein. The sample carries approximately 430,000 distinct CDR3 sequences, more than 15% recorded once. The sample was blood, either unsorted or a sorted T cell fraction (not recorded which). The receptor source for this set is a human donor who was either an allogeneic HSCT recipient or a stem cell or donor lymphocyte infusion donor (not recorded which). It is not recorded whose cells these are; they may come from a transplant donor.

The rearrangement links TRBV4-1 to TRBJ2-7; the D gene is possibly TRBD1 (6 bases). CDR1 is MGHRA and CDR2 is YSYEKL in the germline V gene. Between the trimmed V and J ends, which lost 0 bases and 4 bases, there was a span of 13 bases. There are 15 residues in the CDR3. CDR3 sequence (DNA): TGCGCCAGCAGCCAAGAAGAGGACAGAGGTTACGAGCAGTACTTC. Protein product: CASSQEEDRGYEQYF.

This clonotype was observed a single time. The chain uses TRBV5-8 and TRBJ1-2, with 7 nucleotides matching TRBD1. This CDR3 spans 15 amino acids. J was trimmed by 6 bases and V by 1 base; bases with no gene match: 9. Germline CDR1 SGHTS, CDR2 YDEGEE. CDR3 sequence reads: CASSLRLTGRNGYTF. The CDR3 region has the DNA TGTGCCAGCAGCTTGCGCCTGACAGGGAGAAATGGCTACACCTTC. Full variable domain (remainder filled in from reference TRBV5-8 and TRBJ1-2): EAGVTQSPTHLIKTRGQQATLRCSPISGHTSVYWYQQALGLGLQFLLWYDEGEERNRGNFPPRFSGRQFPNYSSELNVNALELEDSALYLCASSLRLTGRNGYTFGSGTRLTVV.

This clonotype was counted a few times. The V and J genes are TRBV20-1 and TRBJ2-7; unclear D gene. CDR1 DFQATT and CDR2 SNEGSKA come from the germline V gene (reference sequence). The CDR3 has 12 residues. Trimming took 0 bases from V and 6 from J, leaving 9 bases between them. The CDR3 DNA follows: TGCAGTGCTAGAGATCAGACGGCCGAGCAGTACTTC. Translated: CSARDQTAEQYF.

This clonotype was seen many times. The J gene is TRBJ2-7, the V gene TRBV5-1; 13 nucleotides agree with TRBD2. CDR3 length equals 17 residues. Unmatched junction bases numbered 10, after V lost 4 bases and J lost 3 bases. Germline CDR1 is SGHRS and CDR2 is YFSETQ. CDR3 nucleotide sequence: TGCGCCAGCAGCGGGACTAGCGGGACAACCAAGGGCTACGAGCAGTACTTC. As protein: CASSGTSGTTKGYEQYF.

The rearrangement uses TRBV7-9 and TRBJ1-1; no clear D gene. CDR1 and CDR2 (germline): SEHNR, FQNEAQ (reference sequence). The CDR3 extends over 15 amino acids. The V and J ends lost 1 base and 1 base respectively, with 10 bases between them. CDR3 DNA sequence: TGTGCCAGCAGCTTAGAGGGCAGTGAGAACACTGAAGCTTTCTTT. This encodes CASSLEGSENTEAFF. The entire variable domain, with the rest obtained from reference TRBV7-9 and TRBJ1-1, is as follows: DTGVSQNPRHKITKRGQNVTFRCDPISEHNRLYWYRQTLGQGPEFLTYFQNEAQLEKSRLLSDRFSAERPKGSFSTLEIQRTEQGDSAMYLCASSLEGSENTEAFFGQGTRLTVV.

The chain carries TRBV2 and TRBJ1-5; tentative D call: TRBD1 (5 bases). V was trimmed by 7 bases and J by 4 bases, leaving 14 bases between them. Germline values: CDR1 SNHLY, CDR2 FYNNEI. CDR3 length: 14 amino acids. The CDR3 protein is CASTWGTGNQPQHF. For the CDR3, the DNA is TGTGCCAGCACCTGGGGGACGGGGAATCAGCCCCAGCATTTT.

This clonotype has only a few counts. The chain recombines TRBV6-2 or TRBV6-3 with TRBJ1-5; TRBD1 matches 7 bases. V gave up 5 bases and J gave up 4 bases; unmatched junction bases: 8. The CDR3 runs 15 residues. Germline lookup yields CDR1 MNHEY and CDR2 SVGEGT. The CDR3 here is CASSQYRGRNQPQHF. DNA for the CDR3: TGTGCCAGCAGTCAATACAGGGGCCGTAATCAGCCCCAGCATTTT.

The CDR3 is CASSTRLNEQFF. CDR3 nucleotides: TGTGCCAGCAGCACCAGACTTAATGAGCAGTTCTTC. The chain combines TRBV7-9 with TRBJ2-1; D unclear. V lost 5 bases to trimming and J lost 7 bases, with 9 bases between them. Germline CDR1 SEHNR, CDR2 FQNEAQ (reference sequence). The CDR3 loop spans 12 amino acids. The variable domain in full, with the rest retrieved from reference TRBV7-9 and TRBJ2-1, is DTGVSQNPRHKITKRGQNVTFRCDPISEHNRLYWYRQTLGQGPEFLTYFQNEAQLEKSRLLSDRFSAERPKGSFSTLEIQRTEQGDSAMYLCASSTRLNEQFFGPGTRLTVL.

The sample holds a few counts of this clonotype. The chain links TRBV5-6 to TRBJ1-2; D not resolved. Looked up from germline, CDR1 is SGHDT and CDR2 is YYEEEE. This CDR3 contains 15 residues. The V and J ends lost 0 bases and 8 bases respectively, with 17 bases between them. The CDR3 region has the DNA TGTGCCAGCAGCTTGGAAGCCAGACTAACTATCGGCTACACCTTC. Translating gives CASSLEARLTIGYTF.

A few counts support this clonotype. The chain uses TRBV5-6 and TRBJ1-5, with a tentative D call TRBD1 (5 bases). Germline lookup yields CDR1 SGHDT and CDR2 YYEEEE. V lost 6 bases and J lost 0, with 16 bases in between. CDR3 length: 16 amino acids. The CDR3 DNA follows: TGTGCCAGCACCGCCGGAGCAGGGCCTAGCAATCAGCCCCAGCATTTT. It yields the protein CASTAGAGPSNQPQHF.

This clonotype was recorded at least ten times. J is TRBJ1-5 and V is TRBV12-3 or TRBV12-4; 8 positions agree with TRBD1. J gave up 2 bases and V 4 bases, and 7 bases lay outside the gene matches. The CDR3 totals 16 residues. The DNA of the CDR3 is TGTGCCAGCAGTTACCAGGGGGCGCGGGGCAATCAGCCCCAGCATTTT. It yields the protein CASSYQGARGNQPQHF.

This clonotype occurred many times. The chain uses TRBV12-3 or TRBV12-4 and TRBJ2-2; D not certain. This CDR3 spans 15 amino acids. Trimming removed 3 bases from V and 1 base from J, with 9 bases in between. The CDR3 is CASSFGELNTGELFF. CDR3 nucleotides: TGTGCCAGCAGTTTTGGGGAATTGAACACCGGGGAGCTGTTTTTT.

Many counts were recorded for this clonotype. J is TRBJ2-1 and V is TRBV7-2, with D perhaps being TRBD1 or TRBD2 (5 bases each). V lost 2 bases, J lost 7 bases, and 6 bases lay in between. The CDR3 runs to 12 residues. Per germline, CDR1 SGHTA and CDR2 FQGNSA. This chain's CDR3 is CASSLWGNEQFF. The DNA for the CDR3 is TGTGCCAGCAGCTTATGGGGGAATGAGCAGTTCTTC. The full variable domain, with the rest looked up from reference TRBV7-2 and TRBJ2-1, is GAGVSQSPSNKVTEKGKDVELRCDPISGHTALYWYRQSLGQGLEFLIYFQGNSAPDKSGLPSDRFSAERTGGSVSTLTIQRTQQEDSAVYLCASSLWGNEQFFGPGTRLTVL.

This clonotype was observed a few times. The V and J genes are TRBV20-1 and TRBJ1-2; 7 bases are a match to TRBD1. The trim removed 4 bases at V and 2 bases at J, leaving 7 bases unmatched. In germline, CDR1 is DFQATT, CDR2 SNEGSKA (reference sequence). The CDR3 is 14 amino acids. Here the CDR3 DNA reads TGCAGTGCTAAAGACAGGGATTCAAACTATGGCTACACCTTC. Translated: CSAKDRDSNYGYTF.

This chain connects TRBV7-8 to TRBJ2-7, with a tentative D call TRBD2 (6 bases). Germline V lookup: CDR1 SGHVS, CDR2 FQNEAQ. The CDR3 contains 16 residues. Trimming took 4 bases from V and 4 from J, leaving 20 bases between them. CDR3 residues: CASSSYWASDPYEQYF. In DNA, the CDR3 is TGTGCCAGCAGCTCCTACTGGGCTAGCGACCCTTACGAGCAGTACTTC.

This clonotype was counted between two and nine times. The rearrangement links TRBV7-2 to TRBJ1-1; the D is unclear. Per germline, CDR1 SGHTA and CDR2 FQGNSA. V was pared by 1 base and J by 5 bases, with 8 bases between. CDR3 length: 13 residues. The CDR3 reads CASSLVEGTEAFF. In DNA, the CDR3 is TGTGCCAGCAGCTTAGTGGAGGGAACTGAAGCTTTCTTT. Full variable domain (rest looked up from reference TRBV7-2 and TRBJ1-1): GAGVSQSPSNKVTEKGKDVELRCDPISGHTALYWYRQSLGQGLEFLIYFQGNSAPDKSGLPSDRFSAERTGGSVSTLTIQRTQQEDSAVYLCASSLVEGTEAFFGQGTRLTVV.

This clonotype was counted only a few times. This chain joins TRBV10-3 and TRBJ2-2; the D gene is possibly TRBD1 (5 bases). The V and J ends lost 2 bases and 6 bases respectively, with 13 bases between them. The V gene's germline CDR1 is ENHRY and CDR2 SYGVKD. This CDR3 spans 15 amino acids. The CDR3 DNA reads as TGTGCCATCAGTGAGGCTCGACCAGGGTCCGGGGAGCTGTTTTTT. Protein sequence: CAISEARPGSGELFF.

The chain couples TRBV6-1 to TRBJ1-4, with D hard to call. The CDR3 is 17 residues long. The V and J ends lost 1 base and 5 bases respectively, with 17 bases between them. Germline CDR1 and CDR2: MNHNS and SASEGT. The CDR3 coding sequence is TGTGCCAGCAGTGAAGGGCGGTTTGTTTGGATGAATGAAAAACTGTTTTTT. This gives the protein CASSEGRFVWMNEKLFF.